This T cell receptor beta chain was identified during a study of cytomegalovirus exposure and HLA in healthy donors. Findings and caveats of the study: In an earlier analysis, productive rearrangement rates for most beta V segments clustered near 87% or 30%.

Use of 60 Vbeta and 13 Jbeta primers characterized the PCR. Method: immunoSEQ multiplex PCR; TCRdb's copy keeps in-frame clones and lacks some. The sample has more than 85,000 clones, less than 85% seen once. The V end lost 5 bases, the J end lost 3 bases, and 19 bases lay between the germline ends. The germline CDR1 and CDR2 sequences are SEHNR and FQNEAQ (reference sequence). CDR3 size: 16 residues. This clone was counted between two and nine times. Its antigen is not known. The TCR was taken from a man between 35 and 55 years old in good health and CMV-seropositive. J is TRBJ1-2 and V is TRBV7-9; D unresolved. The source material was PBMCs. Written as DNA, the CDR3 is TGTGCCAGCAGCGAACCCACCCGGGTGGCGGACTATGGCTACACCTTC. It codes for CASSEPTRVADYGYTF.